The rows below give T cell receptor beta chains drawn from one sample of a study of OX40 agonist ivuxolimab in advanced cancers. The data were produced by immunoSEQ multiplex PCR, yet TCRdb's version contains in-frame clones alone and is incomplete. This table has tens of thousands of clones, just over 85% appearing once. The material was CD4+ or CD8+ T cells sorted from blood, obtained in a trial of the OX40 agonist ivuxolimab. The receptor set was obtained from an adult with an advanced solid tumor such as melanoma, head and neck, liver or kidney cancer. Both conserved end residues are part of each CDR3. A D gene is named only where the DNA matches it firmly. A row's size may be missing; if present it is once, few, many or a size class.

j_call d_call v_call clone_size cdr3_aa cdr3_nt
TRBJ2-2 . TRBV18 . CASSRLGAATGELFF TGTGCCAGCTCACGGTTGGGGGCTGCCACCGGGGAGCTGTTTTTT
TRBJ1-3 TRBD1 TRBV7-3 . CASSRDRAENTIYF TGTGCCAGCAGCCGTGACAGGGCCGAAAACACCATATATTTT
TRBJ2-7 TRBD1 TRBV18 . CASSLLTGGYEQYF TGTGCCAGCTCACTCCTGACAGGGGGGTACGAGCAGTACTTC
TRBJ2-1 . TRBV21-1 . CASSSGSTYNEQFF TGTGCCAGCAGTAGCGGGAGTACTTACAATGAGCAGTTCTTC
TRBJ2-5 . TRBV5-1 . CASSLGQPDRETQYF TGCGCCAGCAGCTTAGGACAGCCCGACCGGGAGACCCAGTACTTC
TRBJ2-7 TRBD1 TRBV11-2 . CASSLPGTVEQYF TGTGCCAGCAGCTTACCCGGGACAGTCGAGCAGTACTTC
TRBJ1-3 . TRBV19 once CASSPSPGNTIYF TGTGCCAGTAGCCCCAGCCCCGGAAACACCATATATTTT
TRBJ2-7 . TRBV11-3 . CASSYLSGAIPYEQYF TGTGCCAGCAGCTACCTCTCGGGCGCTATACCCTACGAGCAGTACTTC
TRBJ2-7 . TRBV28 . CASAHPGTYEQYF TGTGCCAGCGCCCACCCCGGGACCTACGAGCAGTACTTC
TRBJ2-3 . TRBV28 . CASRTRSTDTQYF TGTGCCAGCAGGACTAGATCCACAGATACGCAGTATTTT
TRBJ2-7 . TRBV6-5 . CASSRRGGARYEQYF TGTGCCAGCAGTCGAAGGGGGGGGGCTAGGTACGAGCAGTACTTC
TRBJ1-2 . TRBV18 . CASSQAAGSINGYTF TGTGCCAGCTCACAGGCAGCGGGGAGTATAAATGGCTACACCTTC
TRBJ2-3 . TRBV18 . CASSPQAASTDTQYF TGTGCCAGCTCACCACAGGCAGCTAGCACAGATACGCAGTATTTT
TRBJ2-1 . TRBV30 . CACYSDGLPYNEQFF TGTGCCTGCTATTCCGACGGCCTGCCCTACAATGAGCAGTTCTTC
TRBJ1-1 TRBD1 TRBV5-6 . CASSLKNRGRAEAFF TGTGCCAGCAGCTTAAAGAACAGGGGTCGGGCTGAAGCTTTCTTT
TRBJ2-7 . TRBV2 . CASSFRVGEQYF TGTGCCAGCAGTTTCAGGGTTGGCGAGCAGTACTTC
TRBJ2-4 . TRBV19 . CASSMKNIQYF TGTGCCAGTAGTATGAAAAACATTCAGTACTTC
TRBJ2-5 TRBD2 TRBV9 . CASSNGRAQETQYF TGTGCCAGCAGCAACGGGAGGGCCCAAGAGACCCAGTACTTC
TRBJ2-5 TRBD2 TRBV2 . CASSDSGQETQYF TGTGCCAGCAGTGATAGCGGGCAAGAGACCCAGTACTTC
TRBJ1-2 . TRBV2 . CASRFPGRTYGYTF TGTGCCAGCAGATTCCCGGGACGGACCTATGGCTACACCTTC